The rows below give T cell receptor beta chains drawn from one sample of a study of cytomegalovirus exposure and HLA in healthy donors. Data came from immunoSEQ multiplex PCR; TCRdb stores just in-frame clones and leaves some out. This sample contains some 120,000 clones. Sequenced material: PBMCs. The receptors here all came from a man aged 40-49 years in good health and CMV-seronegative. Both conserved end residues are part of each CDR3. The D gene is left open where the match is weak.

cdr3_aa: CASSLTRNPYEQYF; cdr3_nt: TGTGCCAGCAGCCTCACTAGAAACCCCTACGAGCAGTACTTC; j_call: TRBJ2-7; v_call: TRBV7-8; d_call: -
cdr3_aa: CASSSGTRRGNTEAFF; cdr3_nt: TGTGCCAGCAGCTCCGGGACCCGGCGGGGGAACACTGAAGCTTTCTTT; j_call: TRBJ1-1; v_call: TRBV2; d_call: -
cdr3_aa: CASSYADTIYF; cdr3_nt: TGTGCCAGCAGCTACGCAGACACCATATATTTT; j_call: TRBJ1-3; v_call: TRBV11-3; d_call: -
cdr3_aa: CASSPTSAEQFF; cdr3_nt: TGTGCCAGCAGCCCAACTAGCGCCGAGCAGTTCTTC; j_call: TRBJ2-1; v_call: TRBV6-5; d_call: TRBD2
cdr3_aa: CASSPPGLAGAREQYF; cdr3_nt: TGTGCCAGCAGCCCACCGGGACTAGCCGGAGCCCGCGAGCAGTACTTC; j_call: TRBJ2-7; v_call: TRBV9; d_call: TRBD2
cdr3_aa: CASRGSGRSDEQYF; cdr3_nt: TGTGCCAGCAGGGGAAGCGGGAGAAGCGACGAGCAGTACTTC; j_call: TRBJ2-7; v_call: TRBV6-6; d_call: TRBD2
cdr3_aa: CASSLGDRESTDTQYF; cdr3_nt: TGCGCCAGCAGCCTAGGGGACAGGGAATCCACAGATACGCAGTATTTT; j_call: TRBJ2-3; v_call: TRBV5-1; d_call: TRBD1
cdr3_aa: CASSGLASYNEQFF; cdr3_nt: TGTGCCAGCAGCGGGTTAGCCTCCTACAATGAGCAGTTCTTC; j_call: TRBJ2-1; v_call: TRBV9; d_call: -
cdr3_aa: CASSRDFNYGYTF; cdr3_nt: TGTGCCAGTAGTCGGGACTTTAACTATGGCTACACCTTC; j_call: TRBJ1-2; v_call: TRBV19; d_call: -
cdr3_aa: CASSFWGAGVKETQYF; cdr3_nt: TGTGCCAGCAGTTTTTGGGGGGCGGGGGTTAAAGAGACCCAGTACTTC; j_call: TRBJ2-5; v_call: TRBV27; d_call: -
cdr3_aa: CASSLILADPEGDTQYF; cdr3_nt: TGTGCCAGCAGTCTAATACTAGCGGACCCAGAAGGGGATACGCAGTATTTT; j_call: TRBJ2-3; v_call: TRBV9; d_call: TRBD2
cdr3_aa: CATSRRFLAGSTDTQYF; cdr3_nt: TGTGCCACCAGCAGACGGTTTCTAGCGGGAAGCACAGATACGCAGTATTTT; j_call: TRBJ2-3; v_call: TRBV15; d_call: TRBD2
cdr3_aa: CASSEAKLAGGHQETQYF; cdr3_nt: TGTGCCAGCAGTGAAGCGAAGCTGGCGGGAGGTCACCAAGAGACCCAGTACTTC; j_call: TRBJ2-5; v_call: TRBV2; d_call: TRBD2
cdr3_aa: CASSPTGVFGTEAFF; cdr3_nt: TGTGCCAGCAGCCCTACAGGGGTATTTGGGACTGAAGCTTTCTTT; j_call: TRBJ1-1; v_call: TRBV7-8; d_call: TRBD1
cdr3_aa: CASSLERESGNEQFF; cdr3_nt: TGCGCCAGCAGCTTGGAGCGGGAGTCTGGCAATGAGCAGTTCTTC; j_call: TRBJ2-1; v_call: TRBV5-1; d_call: TRBD2
cdr3_aa: CASSLGQGEDEQYF; cdr3_nt: TGCGCCAGCAGCTTGGGACAGGGGGAGGACGAGCAGTACTTC; j_call: TRBJ2-7; v_call: TRBV5-1; d_call: TRBD1
cdr3_aa: CASSGGHTSNTEAFF; cdr3_nt: TGCGCCAGCAGCGGGGGACATACCTCGAACACTGAAGCTTTCTTT; j_call: TRBJ1-1; v_call: TRBV5-1; d_call: -
cdr3_aa: CASSVIQGMGNQPQHF; cdr3_nt: TGTGCCAGCAGTGTCATACAGGGAATGGGCAATCAGCCCCAGCATTTT; j_call: TRBJ1-5; v_call: TRBV28; d_call: -
cdr3_aa: CASSIENQGETQYF; cdr3_nt: TGTGCCAGTAGTATCGAAAACCAGGGGGAGACCCAGTACTTC; j_call: TRBJ2-5; v_call: TRBV19; d_call: -
cdr3_aa: CASSTGTSGPLSMFF; cdr3_nt: TGTGCCAGTAGTACGGGGACTAGCGGTCCCCTGAGCATGTTCTTC; j_call: TRBJ2-1; v_call: TRBV19; d_call: TRBD2
cdr3_aa: CASSYSVGAGVGEQYF; cdr3_nt: TGTGCCAGCAGTTACTCGGTTGGGGCAGGGGTGGGCGAGCAGTACTTC; j_call: TRBJ2-7; v_call: TRBV6-6; d_call: -
cdr3_aa: CASSWMTGVNTEAFF; cdr3_nt: TGCGCCAGCAGCTGGATGACAGGGGTGAACACTGAAGCTTTCTTT; j_call: TRBJ1-1; v_call: TRBV5-1; d_call: TRBD1
cdr3_aa: CASSSPGLAGIGANVLTF; cdr3_nt: TGCGCCAGCAGTTCACCCGGACTAGCGGGAATTGGGGCCAACGTCCTGACTTTC; j_call: TRBJ2-6; v_call: TRBV5-1; d_call: TRBD2
cdr3_aa: CASSPRQGGGTEAFF; cdr3_nt: TGTGCCAGCAGCCCAAGACAGGGAGGTGGCACTGAAGCTTTCTTT; j_call: TRBJ1-1; v_call: TRBV7-2; d_call: TRBD1
cdr3_aa: CASSQGDSTYEQYF; cdr3_nt: TGCGCCAGCAGCCAGGGGGACTCGACCTACGAGCAGTACTTC; j_call: TRBJ2-7; v_call: TRBV4-1; d_call: -
cdr3_aa: CASSPRDRGGSYEQYF; cdr3_nt: TGTGCCAGCAGCCCGCGGGACAGGGGGGGCTCCTACGAGCAGTACTTC; j_call: TRBJ2-7; v_call: TRBV11-3; d_call: TRBD1
cdr3_aa: CASSVTSGRASGELFF; cdr3_nt: TGTGCCAGCAGCGTTACGAGCGGGAGAGCTAGCGGGGAGCTGTTTTTT; j_call: TRBJ2-2; v_call: TRBV9; d_call: TRBD2
cdr3_aa: CAISESGDYVYNEQFF; cdr3_nt: TGTGCCATCAGTGAGTCCGGGGACTACGTATACAATGAGCAGTTCTTC; j_call: TRBJ2-1; v_call: TRBV10-3; d_call: TRBD2
cdr3_aa: CASSIRGSNEQYF; cdr3_nt: TGTGCCAGTAGTATAAGGGGATCCAACGAGCAGTACTTC; j_call: TRBJ2-7; v_call: TRBV19; d_call: -
cdr3_aa: CASSIRQGEQYF; cdr3_nt: TGTGCCAGCAGTATCAGACAGGGCGAGCAGTACTTC; j_call: TRBJ2-7; v_call: TRBV28; d_call: TRBD1
cdr3_aa: CASSEAGRGGGYTF; cdr3_nt: TGTGCCAGCAGTGAAGCGGGCAGGGGTGGGGGCTACACCTTC; j_call: TRBJ1-2; v_call: TRBV6-1; d_call: -
cdr3_aa: CASSRVFGVNNQPQHF; cdr3_nt: TGTGCCAGCAGCCGAGTCTTCGGGGTGAACAATCAGCCCCAGCATTTT; j_call: TRBJ1-5; v_call: TRBV5-8; d_call: -
cdr3_aa: CASSLDGHSGNTIYF; cdr3_nt: TGCGCCAGCAGCTTGGACGGACACTCTGGAAACACCATATATTTT; j_call: TRBJ1-3; v_call: TRBV5-1; d_call: -
cdr3_aa: CASSPDTGMVADTQYF; cdr3_nt: TGTGCCAGCAGCCCCGACACAGGCATGGTCGCAGATACGCAGTATTTT; j_call: TRBJ2-3; v_call: TRBV7-9; d_call: -
cdr3_aa: CSAPYPGLAGETQYF; cdr3_nt: TGCAGCGCCCCCTACCCGGGACTAGCGGGAGAGACCCAGTACTTC; j_call: TRBJ2-5; v_call: TRBV29-1; d_call: TRBD2
cdr3_aa: CASSEREGVSYEQYF; cdr3_nt: TGTGCCAGCAGTGAGCGGGAAGGGGTTTCCTACGAGCAGTACTTC; j_call: TRBJ2-7; v_call: TRBV6-1; d_call: -
cdr3_aa: CASSPPFSSGRENEQFF; cdr3_nt: TGTGCCAGCAGCCCCCCGTTCTCTAGCGGGAGAGAGAATGAGCAGTTCTTC; j_call: TRBJ2-1; v_call: TRBV11-2; d_call: TRBD2
cdr3_aa: CSVVLLGGGGYTF; cdr3_nt: TGCAGCGTTGTGTTGCTGGGGGGAGGAGGCTACACCTTC; j_call: TRBJ1-2; v_call: TRBV29-1; d_call: -
cdr3_aa: CASSPLVTSGTYEQYF; cdr3_nt: TGTGCCAGCAGCCCCCTCGTGACTAGCGGCACCTACGAGCAGTACTTC; j_call: TRBJ2-7; v_call: TRBV9; d_call: TRBD2
cdr3_aa: CASSRLDQRVGTEAFF; cdr3_nt: TGTGCCAGCAGCCGATTAGACCAGCGGGTTGGTACTGAAGCTTTCTTT; j_call: TRBJ1-1; v_call: TRBV6-6; d_call: -
cdr3_aa: CSVEGGPKAFF; cdr3_nt: TGCAGCGTTGAAGGGGGGCCCAAAGCTTTCTTT; j_call: TRBJ1-1; v_call: TRBV29-1; d_call: -
cdr3_aa: CASSLAASTSYEQYF; cdr3_nt: TGTGCCAGCAGTTTAGCGGCTTCGACTTCCTACGAGCAGTACTTC; j_call: TRBJ2-7; v_call: TRBV27; d_call: -
cdr3_aa: CASSPGLAPSSYEQYF; cdr3_nt: TGCGCCAGCAGCCCGGGACTAGCGCCGAGCTCCTACGAGCAGTACTTC; j_call: TRBJ2-7; v_call: TRBV5-1; d_call: TRBD2
cdr3_aa: CASRGQASTGELFF; cdr3_nt: TGTGCCAGTAGAGGACAGGCCTCAACCGGGGAGCTGTTTTTT; j_call: TRBJ2-2; v_call: TRBV19; d_call: TRBD1
cdr3_aa: CASSEVWRSTGELFF; cdr3_nt: TGTGCCAGCAGTGAAGTCTGGCGGAGCACCGGGGAGCTGTTTTTT; j_call: TRBJ2-2; v_call: TRBV6-1; d_call: -
cdr3_aa: CASSLREVRGAFF; cdr3_nt: TGTGCCAGCAGCTTGAGGGAGGTCAGAGGAGCTTTCTTT; j_call: TRBJ1-1; v_call: TRBV11-3; d_call: -
cdr3_aa: CASSLNGGNTGELFF; cdr3_nt: TGCGCCAGCAGCTTAAACGGGGGGAACACCGGGGAGCTGTTTTTT; j_call: TRBJ2-2; v_call: TRBV5-1; d_call: -
cdr3_aa: CASSFGVTNYGYTF; cdr3_nt: TGCGCCAGCAGCTTCGGTGTTACTAACTATGGCTACACCTTC; j_call: TRBJ1-2; v_call: TRBV5-1; d_call: -
cdr3_aa: CASSLDQGTGELFF; cdr3_nt: TGTGCCAGCAGCTTAGATCAGGGCACCGGGGAGCTGTTTTTT; j_call: TRBJ2-2; v_call: TRBV11-2; d_call: -
cdr3_aa: CASSIDSRTGEQFF; cdr3_nt: TGTGCCAGTAGTATAGACTCCCGGACGGGGGAGCAGTTCTTC; j_call: TRBJ2-1; v_call: TRBV19; d_call: -
cdr3_aa: CASSFGTSESNEQFF; cdr3_nt: TGCGCCAGCAGCTTCGGGACTAGCGAATCCAATGAGCAGTTCTTC; j_call: TRBJ2-1; v_call: TRBV5-1; d_call: TRBD2
cdr3_aa: CASSFQGLAPHEQYF; cdr3_nt: TGTGCCAGCAGTTTCCAGGGACTAGCGCCCCACGAGCAGTACTTC; j_call: TRBJ2-7; v_call: TRBV28; d_call: TRBD2
cdr3_aa: CAWWDRAIEWGYTF; cdr3_nt: TGTGCCTGGTGGGACAGGGCTATTGAATGGGGCTACACCTTC; j_call: TRBJ1-2; v_call: TRBV30; d_call: TRBD1
cdr3_aa: CASSLVDEQYF; cdr3_nt: TGTGCCAGCAGCCTCGTTGACGAGCAGTACTTC; j_call: TRBJ2-7; v_call: TRBV11-3; d_call: -
cdr3_aa: CASSLSSSGGTDTQYF; cdr3_nt: TGTGCCAGCAGTTTATCGTCTAGCGGAGGCACAGATACGCAGTATTTT; j_call: TRBJ2-3; v_call: TRBV27; d_call: TRBD2
cdr3_aa: CASSLGQGITDTQYF; cdr3_nt: TGTGCCAGCAGCCTAGGACAGGGTATCACAGATACGCAGTATTTT; j_call: TRBJ2-3; v_call: TRBV11-3; d_call: TRBD1
cdr3_aa: CASRQGRETFF; cdr3_nt: TGTGCCAGTAGACAGGGGCGGGAGACTTTCTTT; j_call: TRBJ1-1; v_call: TRBV27; d_call: TRBD1
cdr3_aa: CAWRADYNEQFF; cdr3_nt: TGTGCCTGGAGAGCGGACTACAATGAGCAGTTCTTC; j_call: TRBJ2-1; v_call: TRBV30; d_call: -
cdr3_aa: CASRKTSGSNEQFF; cdr3_nt: TGTGCCAGCAGGAAGACTAGCGGGAGCAATGAGCAGTTCTTC; j_call: TRBJ2-1; v_call: TRBV6-4; d_call: TRBD2
cdr3_aa: CASTLARHNEQFF; cdr3_nt: TGTGCCAGCACACTAGCGCGACACAATGAGCAGTTCTTC; j_call: TRBJ2-1; v_call: TRBV6-1; d_call: TRBD2